This T cell receptor beta chain emerged from a study of blood T cell repertoires in COVID-19. On the study more broadly: The samples span acute and convalescent COVID-19 from the United States, Italy and Spain.

The sample holds a few counts of this clone. Original data processing: Nucleated cell number was recorded as an estimate derived from reference gene primer amplification. Here immunoSEQ multiplex PCR was the method, and the copy in TCRdb shows in-frame clones only, minus some. V, J and clone size are taken as reported in that table, and D and trimming were inferred from the DNA itself. The data contain 130,000 to 150,000 clones, over 70% of them singletons. Sequencing was carried out using peripheral blood. This TCR was recovered from a man aged 50 to 60 who had recovered from COVID-19.

CDR3 coding DNA: TGCGCCAGCAGTCGAGAGGGCAGGGGCTTTAATTTCTTT. The encoded protein is CASSREGRGFNFF. The V call is TRBV4-1, the J call TRBJ1-1; maybe TRBD1 (6 bases). Germline V gene sequence: CDR1 MGHRA, CDR2 YSYEKL. This CDR3 is 13 amino acids long. V lost 6 bases and J 13 bases, leaving 21 bases between the germline ends.